There are many counts of the clone carrying this T cell receptor beta chain. Hyperthyroidism of Graves' type that showed no ophthalmopathy progression within 18 months was stable. Amplified TCR beta CDR3 regions came from RNA transcripts. TCR CDR3 regions were first amplified by RT-PCR with HTBI primers. TCRdb independently ran MiXCR on the multiplex PCR reads; one entry per CDR3 protein. The sample yields about 740,000 distinct CDR3 sequences, around 13% seen once. The data were obtained in a study of T cells in Graves' hyperthyroidism and ophthalmopathy. Trimming left V 5 bases short and J 5 bases short, with 18 bases between. This CDR3 comprises 15 residues. Per germline, CDR1 LGHDT and CDR2 YNNKEL (reference sequence).

The sequencing input was blood. The chain links TRBV3-1 to TRBJ2-5; weak D call: TRBD2 (6 bases). This clonotype was sampled from a woman between 18 and 29 years old with Graves' hyperthyroidism. The CDR3 DNA sequence: TGTGCCAGCAGCGGAGGGTACGGAACGAGGGAGACCCAGTACTTC. Translated, it gives CASSGGYGTRETQYF.